The entry below describes one T cell receptor beta chain. What it recognizes is unknown. The data belong to a study of T cell responses to AZD1222 COVID-19 vaccine. The study, taken as a whole, reports: Only after the peak T cell response were repertoires sampled. Donors in the cohort were predominantly white British and more often female, and clonal diversity was possibly underestimated.

CDR3 size: 15 residues. V lost 3 bases and J lost 2; bases outside the gene matches: 5. Germline CDR1 reads GTSNPN; CDR2 reads SVGIG (reference sequence). Some clones are missing from TCRdb's copy, which holds only in-frame ones; the method was immunoSEQ multiplex PCR. The table includes around 120,000 clones, about 90% detected once. The source was peripheral blood, collected on day 0 of AZD1222 vaccination. The chain employs TRBV30 and TRBJ2-2; the match to TRBD2 covers 8 bases. This receptor was taken from an adult in good health. The CDR3 DNA reads TGTGCCTGGAGACAGCGGGGGCTTAACACCGGGGAGCTGTTTTTT. Translation: CAWRQRGLNTGELFF.